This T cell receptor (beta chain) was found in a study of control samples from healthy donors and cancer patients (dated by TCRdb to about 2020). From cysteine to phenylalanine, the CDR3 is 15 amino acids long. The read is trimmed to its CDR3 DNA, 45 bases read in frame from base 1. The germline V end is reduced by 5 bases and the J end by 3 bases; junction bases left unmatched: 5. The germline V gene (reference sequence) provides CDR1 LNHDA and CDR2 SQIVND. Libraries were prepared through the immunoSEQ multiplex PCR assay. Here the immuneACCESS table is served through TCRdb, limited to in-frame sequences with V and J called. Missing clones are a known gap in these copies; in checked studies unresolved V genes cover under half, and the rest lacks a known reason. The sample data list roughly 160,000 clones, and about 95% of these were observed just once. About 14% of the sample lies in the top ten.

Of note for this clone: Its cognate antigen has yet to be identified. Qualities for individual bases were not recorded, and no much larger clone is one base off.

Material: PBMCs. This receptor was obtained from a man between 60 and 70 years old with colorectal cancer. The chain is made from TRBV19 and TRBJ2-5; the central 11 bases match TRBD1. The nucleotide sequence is TGTGCCAGTAGTCACGGACAGGGGGCCGAAGAGACCCAGTACTTC. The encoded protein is CASSHGQGAEETQYF. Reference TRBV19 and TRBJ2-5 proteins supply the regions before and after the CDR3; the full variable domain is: DGGITQSPKYLFRKEGQNVTLSCEQNLNHDAMYWYRQDPGQGLRLIYYSQIVNDFQKGDIAEGYSVSREKKESFPLTVTSAQKNPTAFYLCASSHGQGAEETQYFGPGTRLLVL.